The 8 T cell receptor beta chains reported below all come from one sample, sequenced in a study of cytomegalovirus exposure and HLA in healthy donors. The PCR was carried out with 60 Vbeta primers and 13 Jbeta primers. Clones were read by immunoSEQ multiplex PCR, and TCRdb kept only the in-frame ones, dropping some. The data show 95,000 to 150,000 clones, around three quarters seen once. Source material: PBMCs. These receptor sequences come from a female donor in good health and CMV-seronegative.

The V gene is TRBV18, the J gene TRBJ2-3, with D possibly matching TRBD2 (5 bases). V lost 2 bases and J lost 4, with 16 bases in between. CDR3 length equals 16 residues. Germline V gene lookup returns CDR1 KGHSH and CDR2 LQKENI. CDR3 loop: CASSPSGWRVADTQYF. Written as DNA, the CDR3 is TGTGCCAGCTCACCATCGGGGTGGCGGGTCGCAGATACGCAGTATTTT.

The genes are TRBV6-1 and TRBJ1-4, with D possibly being TRBD1 (5 bases). The CDR3 contains 13 residues. CDR1 is MNHNS, CDR2 SASEGT, per germline. V lost 11 bases and J 3 bases, leaving 13 bases between the germline ends. DNA for the CDR3: TGTGCCGTGGGGGGTTCAGCTAATGAAAAACTGTTTTTT. Its protein product is CAVGGSANEKLFF.

This chain connects TRBV4-1 to TRBJ1-2; no clear D gene. Trimming took off 0 bases at V and 0 bases at J, with 11 bases between the two ends. The CDR3 is 16 amino acids. CDR1 and CDR2 (germline): MGHRA, YSYEKL. In DNA, the CDR3 is TGCGCCAGCAGCCAAGAACCCGCAGTTACTAACTATGGCTACACCTTC. Protein sequence: CASSQEPAVTNYGYTF.

This chain uses TRBV28 with TRBJ2-5; 7 bases agree with TRBD2. With 5 bases clipped from V and 4 bases from J, the junction kept 13 bases outside the gene matches. From germline, CDR1 is MDHEN and CDR2 SYDVKM. CDR3 length: 16 amino acids. The chain's CDR3 is CASSPPVAGVLETQYF. The CDR3 bases are TGTGCCAGCAGTCCCCCAGTTGCGGGAGTTTTAGAGACCCAGTACTTC.

This clone has a handful of counts. The chain has TRBV30 and TRBJ2-5, with 7 bases aligning to TRBD2. This CDR3 is built from 13 residues. Germline assignment: CDR1 GTSNPN and CDR2 SVGIG (reference sequence). V lost 2 bases, J lost 4 bases, and 4 bases stayed unmatched. The CDR3 bases are TGTGCCTGGAGTCGGGGGGTAGGAGAGACCCAGTACTTC. It translates to CAWSRGVGETQYF.

V is TRBV4-1 and J is TRBJ2-2; 7 positions match TRBD2. Looked up from germline, CDR1 is MGHRA and CDR2 is YSYEKL. The CDR3 has 17 amino acids. Losses at the gene ends were 0 bases for V and 2 bases for J; bases not matched to a gene: 6. The CDR3 sequence: CASSQDGLADNTGELFF. The CDR3 DNA reads as TGCGCCAGCAGCCAAGATGGGCTAGCGGATAACACCGGGGAGCTGTTTTTT.

This clone was observed a handful of times. V is TRBV25-1 and J is TRBJ1-1, with a tentative D call TRBD1 (5 bases). CDR1 MGHDK and CDR2 SYGVNS come from the germline V gene. The CDR3 contains 15 residues. Trimming took off 3 bases at V and 5 bases at J, with 16 bases between the two ends. DNA of the CDR3: TGTGCCAGCAGTGACAACAGGTTAGCAGGGACTGAAGCTTTCTTT. Its translation: CASSDNRLAGTEAFF.

V gene TRBV6-5 combines with J gene TRBJ1-2, with D perhaps matching TRBD1 (6 bases). V gave up 6 bases and J gave up 4 bases, with 12 bases separating them. CDR3 size: 13 residues. Germline values: CDR1 MNHEY, CDR2 SVGAGI. Here the CDR3 DNA reads TGTGCCAGCAGACCGGACAGTCTCTATGGCTACACCTTC. Its translation is CASRPDSLYGYTF.